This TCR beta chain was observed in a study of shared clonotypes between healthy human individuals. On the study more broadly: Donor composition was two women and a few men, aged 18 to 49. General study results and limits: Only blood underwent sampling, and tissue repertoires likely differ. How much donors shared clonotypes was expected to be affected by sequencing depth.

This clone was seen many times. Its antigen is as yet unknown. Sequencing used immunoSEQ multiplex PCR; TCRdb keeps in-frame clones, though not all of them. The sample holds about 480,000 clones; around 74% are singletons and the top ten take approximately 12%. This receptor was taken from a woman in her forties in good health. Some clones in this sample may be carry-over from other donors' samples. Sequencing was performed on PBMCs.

The CDR3 here is CASSPGTGGEGYGYTF. The CDR3 coding sequence is TGTGCCAGCTCACCCGGGACAGGGGGCGAGGGCTATGGCTACACCTTC. The gene calls are TRBV18 and TRBJ1-2, with 12 bases that match TRBD1. The length of the CDR3 is 16 residues. From germline, CDR1 is KGHSH and CDR2 LQKENI. V shed 3 bases and J 4 bases; nucleotides not matched to a gene: 6.